Many counts were recorded for the clone carrying this T cell receptor beta chain. This CDR3 is also generated by other DNA sequences in the sample. Study processing details: Reference gene primer amplification in the assay estimated nucleated cell counts. Some clones are missing from TCRdb's copy, which holds only in-frame ones; the method was immunoSEQ multiplex PCR. V and J calls and clone size come straight from that table; D and trimming were deduced from the DNA. The sample lists about 92,000 clones, about 70% occurring once. The sample originates from a study of blood T cell repertoires in COVID-19. The overall study: Spain, Italy and the United States supplied samples that represented acute and convalescent COVID-19. T cells, B-cell-depleted T cells, or PBMCs provided the cDNA or gDNA that served as material.

With V trimmed by 1 base and J by 4 bases, 3 bases remained unmatched. Per germline, CDR1 SEHNR and CDR2 FQNEAQ (reference sequence). CDR3 length: 14 amino acids. This rearrangement joins TRBV7-9 to TRBJ2-7; 8 bases align to TRBD1. The TCR comes from a woman aged 60-70 years in a cohort sampled during active or convalescent COVID-19. Sample: peripheral blood. The CDR3 nucleotides read TGTGCCAGCAGCTTAGGGCAGGGGGCTTACGAGCAGTACTTC. It translates to CASSLGQGAYEQYF.